This TCR beta chain was documented in a study of response to subunit inactivated influenza vaccine. Findings and caveats of the study: T cells newly recruited by each seasonal influenza vaccination are few, the authors suggested.

CDR3 size: 14 residues. This clonotype occurred a few times. Antigen: not known. MiXCR, applied by TCRdb to the RT-PCR reads, yields one record per CDR3 protein. The sample has 650,000 to 700,000 distinct CDR3 sequences, roughly 14% seen once. V gene TRBV21-1 combines with J gene TRBJ1-2; the table gives TRBD1 as D, unverified against the DNA. TRBV21-1 corresponds to a pseudogene. The specimen comprised PBMCs from blood, sampled 11 to 12 days after vaccination. The source is a man between 50 and 59 years old who received an inactivated influenza vaccine. The CDR3 region is CASSPQWPGGGYTF. CDR3 DNA sequence: TGTGCCAGCAGCCCCCAGTGGCCGGGCGGCGGCTACACCTTC.